Shown below are 5 T cell receptor beta chains from a single sample sequenced in a study of beta chain features in type 1 diabetes. Expressed TCRB transcripts were sequenced after all isolated RNA was converted to cDNA. Sequencing used immunoSEQ multiplex PCR; TCRdb keeps in-frame clones, though not all of them. The sample comprises hundreds of thousands of clones, roughly a sixth of which are singletons, and approximately 0.093% rests with the top ten. Input material: naive CD4+ T cells from blood. Source of these receptors: a man younger than 35 in good health.

The V gene is TRBV11-3, the J gene TRBJ2-3; 12 positions match TRBD2. The V gene end was trimmed by 4 bases and the J gene end by 3 bases; junction bases not matched to a gene: 2. Germline V gene data show CDR1 as SGHNT and CDR2 as YENEEA. The CDR3 covers 15 residues. The CDR3 DNA sequence: TGTGCCAGCAGCTCCGGACTAGCGGGAACAGATACGCAGTATTTT. This translates into CASSSGLAGTDTQYF. Full variable domain (remainder filled in from reference TRBV11-3 and TRBJ2-3): EAGVVQSPRYKIIEKKQPVAFWCNPISGHNTLYWYLQNLGQGPELLIRYENEEAVDDSQLPKDRFSAERLKGVDSTLKIQPAELGDSAVYLCASSSGLAGTDTQYFGPGTRLTVL.

V gene TRBV7-9 combines with J gene TRBJ2-3, with D tentatively TRBD2 (5 bases). CDR1 is SEHNR, CDR2 FQNEAQ, per germline (reference sequence). This CDR3 has 13 amino acids. Trimming took 5 bases from V and 6 from J, leaving 12 bases between them. The CDR3 nucleotides read TGTGCCAGCAGCCGACTCTCGGGGGATACGCAGTATTTT. Protein product: CASSRLSGDTQYF.

Of note for this clone: The junction differs from germline at one of its ends, possibly a read error. The chain employs TRBV2 and TRBJ1-5; 7 positions agree with TRBD1. Looked up from germline, CDR1 is SNHLY and CDR2 is FYNNEI. This CDR3 is 12 amino acids long. CDR3 nucleotides: TGTGCCAGCAGTGAAGCACGGGACAGCGGCAATTTT. Encoded protein: CASSEARDSGNF.

The rearrangement links TRBV7-9 to TRBJ1-1; 10 bases match TRBD1. CDR1 and CDR2 from the germline V gene are SEHNR and FQNEAQ (reference sequence). V lost 7 bases and J lost 7; bases outside the gene matches: 15. The CDR3 runs 16 residues. CDR3 region: CASIQQRQGASYEAFF. The DNA of the CDR3 is TGTGCCAGCATCCAACAGCGACAGGGGGCGTCATATGAAGCTTTCTTT.

This sequence joins TRBV5-1 and TRBJ1-1; perhaps TRBD1 as D (6 bases). The CDR3 consists of 15 residues. Trimming left V 4 bases short and J 0 bases short, with 13 bases between. The germline CDR1 and CDR2 sequences are SGHRS and YFSETQ. The CDR3 reads CASSNGQTLNTEAFF. DNA for the CDR3: TGCGCCAGCAGCAACGGACAGACATTGAACACTGAAGCTTTCTTT.